These 18 T cell receptor beta chains were sequenced from one sample in a study of shared clonotypes between healthy human individuals. The data were produced by immunoSEQ multiplex PCR, yet TCRdb's version contains in-frame clones alone and is incomplete. The sample has 650,000 to 750,000 clones; roughly 70% are singletons. The sequenced sample was memory CD4+ T cells sorted from blood. Subset reported: CD45RA-negative fraction. The origin of the receptors is a woman aged 25 to 39 in good health.

CDR3 region: CASSLYGEGDKHNEQFF. The DNA for the CDR3 is TGTGCCAGCAGTTTATATGGGGAGGGGGACAAACACAATGAGCAGTTCTTC. The rearrangement uses TRBV27 and TRBJ2-1; tentative D call: TRBD2 (7 bases). CDR3 length: 17 residues. The germline V gene encodes CDR1 MNHEY and CDR2 SMNVEV (reference sequence). Trimming removed 1 base at V and 5 bases at J, with 18 bases between.

The chain has TRBV28 and TRBJ1-1; D unresolved. CDR3 length: 13 amino acids. Trimming removed 6 bases at V and 3 bases at J, with 11 bases between. Germline assignment: CDR1 MDHEN and CDR2 SYDVKM. The CDR3 coding sequence is TGTGCCAGCAGCCAATACGCGGACACTGAAGCTTTCTTT. This translates into CASSQYADTEAFF.

The chain employs TRBV29-1 and TRBJ2-1; 10 nucleotides line up with TRBD2. Looked up from germline, CDR1 is SQVTM and CDR2 is ANQGSEA. This CDR3 comprises 13 residues. J lost 13 bases, V lost 1 base, and 7 bases had no gene match. The CDR3 loop reads CSVEVELAGAQFF. The CDR3 nucleotides read TGCAGCGTTGAAGTCGAGCTAGCGGGAGCTCAGTTCTTC.

The J gene is TRBJ1-3, the V gene TRBV14, with D perhaps TRBD1 (6 bases). Germline V gene data show CDR1 as SGHDN and CDR2 as FVKESK. The CDR3 is 16 residues long. The V gene lost 4 bases and the J gene lost 4 bases, with 17 bases spanning the gap. This CDR3 reads CASSLRGAASGNTIYF. The CDR3 DNA reads TGTGCCAGCAGCCTAAGGGGGGCCGCGTCAGGAAACACCATATATTTT.

The genes are TRBV19 and TRBJ2-7, with 7 bases lining up with TRBD2. The germline CDR1 and CDR2 sequences are LNHDA and SQIVND (reference sequence). With V trimmed by 8 bases and J by 2 bases, 12 bases remained unmatched. This CDR3 has 15 residues. The CDR3 nucleotides read TGTGCCAGTCGATCCCTGGGGCGGGAGCCCTACGAGCAGTACTTC. Amino acids: CASRSLGREPYEQYF.

The chain uses TRBV28 and TRBJ2-5; 8 bases align to TRBD2. J lost 4 bases, V lost 4 bases, and 8 bases had no gene match. The CDR3 loop spans 15 amino acids. The germline gives CDR1 MDHEN, CDR2 SYDVKM. DNA for the CDR3: TGTGCCAGCAGTTCATATGAGCGGGAGAGAGAGACCCAGTACTTC. It is translated as CASSSYERERETQYF.

The rearrangement links TRBV7-8 to TRBJ2-1; perhaps D is TRBD1 or TRBD2 (5 bases each). The CDR3 has 17 amino acids. CDR1 and CDR2 (germline): SGHVS, FQNEAQ. Trimming took off 0 bases at V and 5 bases at J, with 17 bases between the two ends. CDR3 loop: CASSLAAVGPPDNEQFF. The CDR3 DNA is TGTGCCAGCAGCTTAGCCGCGGTGGGACCCCCTGACAATGAGCAGTTCTTC.

The chain is built from TRBV29-1 and TRBJ1-1, with D perhaps matching TRBD1 (6 bases). This CDR3 has 13 residues. Germline CDR1 SQVTM, CDR2 ANQGSEA. Trimming pared 5 bases from V and 3 bases from J, leaving 13 bases between. The CDR3 DNA reads TGCAGCGTTTGTTATAGGGGGGACACTGAAGCTTTCTTT. Translation gives CSVCYRGDTEAFF. The full variable domain, with the rest looked up from reference TRBV29-1 and TRBJ1-1, is SAVISQKPSRDICQRGTSLTIQCQVDSQVTMMFWYRQQPGQSLTLIATANQGSEATYESGFVIDKFPISRPNLTFSTLTVSNMSPEDSSIYLCSVCYRGDTEAFFGQGTRLTVV.

The V and J genes are TRBV11-2 and TRBJ2-3; D assignment may be TRBD1 or TRBD2 (5 bases each). The length of the CDR3 is 13 residues. Trimming removed 8 bases from V and 0 bases from J, with 9 bases in between. Looked up from germline, CDR1 is SGHAT and CDR2 is FQNNGV. The DNA for the CDR3 is TGTGCCAGCCAGGGACCTAGCACAGATACGCAGTATTTT. As protein: CASQGPSTDTQYF.

The V and J genes are TRBV2 and TRBJ2-1; D is uncertain. Trimming removed 8 bases at V and 0 bases at J, with 14 bases between. Germline CDR1 reads SNHLY; CDR2 reads FYNNEI. The CDR3 runs 15 residues. The CDR3 DNA reads as TGTGCCAGCCTGGAGCAAAAAAACTCCTACAATGAGCAGTTCTTC. Protein product: CASLEQKNSYNEQFF.

The rearrangement uses TRBV4-1 and TRBJ1-3, with D tentatively TRBD1 (5 bases). Germline lookup yields CDR1 MGHRA and CDR2 YSYEKL. The germline V and J ends were trimmed by 2 bases and 0 bases, with 14 bases remaining between them. This CDR3 is built from 17 residues. DNA of the CDR3: TGCGCCAGCAGCCAAAAACCCCAGGGCCTCTCTGGAAACACCATATATTTT. This translates into CASSQKPQGLSGNTIYF.

This chain connects TRBV27 to TRBJ2-1; TRBD2 agrees at 10 bases. Trimming cost V 4 bases and J 6 bases; bases outside gene matches: 3. Germline CDR1 MNHEY, CDR2 SMNVEV (reference sequence). The CDR3 extends over 14 amino acids. CDR3 protein: CASSYSGRLNEQFF. The CDR3 nucleotides read TGTGCCAGCAGTTATAGCGGGAGGCTCAATGAGCAGTTCTTC.

V is TRBV7-9 and J is TRBJ2-5; 7 bases map to TRBD2. The trim removed 2 bases at V and 7 bases at J, leaving 13 bases unmatched. Looked up from germline, CDR1 is SEHNR and CDR2 is FQNEAQ (reference sequence). The CDR3 is 16 amino acids. In DNA, the CDR3 is TGTGCCAGCAGCTTAATCGGGGGAGGGAGGCATGGGACCCAGTACTTC. It yields the protein CASSLIGGGRHGTQYF.

The rearrangement links TRBV7-6 to TRBJ1-1; tentatively, D is TRBD1 (5 bases). Trimming removed 2 bases at V and 5 bases at J, with 9 bases between. This CDR3 contains 13 residues. Per germline, CDR1 SGHVS and CDR2 FNYEAQ. The CDR3 protein is CASSLLGRTEAFF. CDR3 coding DNA: TGTGCCAGCAGCTTATTGGGACGTACTGAAGCTTTCTTT.

This sequence joins TRBV15 and TRBJ1-3, with a weak D call TRBD1 (5 bases). Germline values: CDR1 LNHNV, CDR2 YYDKDF (reference sequence). V lost 1 base and J 1 base, leaving 8 bases between the germline ends. This CDR3 has 15 residues. DNA of the CDR3: TGTGCCACCAGCAGAGTATGGGGGTCTGGAAACACCATATATTTT. It is translated as CATSRVWGSGNTIYF.

This clone showed up just a few times. The chain couples TRBV2 to TRBJ1-3, with unresolved D. This CDR3 comprises 14 residues. Looked up from germline, CDR1 is SNHLY and CDR2 is FYNNEI. The V end lost 6 bases, the J end lost 0 bases, and 9 bases lay between the germline ends. CDR3 nucleotides: TGTGCCAGCAGGCAGGCCCTCTCTGGAAACACCATATATTTT. The encoded protein is CASRQALSGNTIYF. Complete variable domain (other parts from reference TRBV2 and TRBJ1-3): EPEVTQTPSHQVTQMGQEVILRCVPISNHLYFYWYRQILGQKVEFLVSFYNNEISEKSEIFDDQFSVERPDGSNFTLKIRSTKLEDSAMYFCASRQALSGNTIYFGEGSWLTVV.

This clone was found once. V and J are TRBV6-5 and TRBJ2-1; 9 bases line up with TRBD2. Germline V CDR1 and CDR2: MNHEY, SVGAGI. V gave up 0 bases and J gave up 9 bases; unmatched junction bases: 6. The CDR3 spans 15 residues. CDR3 coding DNA: TGTGCCAGCAGTTACTCTGGCGGGAGGGGCAGTGAGCAGTTCTTC. Protein: CASSYSGGRGSEQFF.

V usage is TRBV28 and J usage is TRBJ1-5; 8 bases are a match to TRBD1. With V trimmed by 7 bases and J by 5 bases, 7 bases remained unmatched. Germline CDR1 and CDR2: MDHEN and SYDVKM. The CDR3 has 14 residues. CDR3 sequence: CASTLDRAHQPQHF. The CDR3 region has the DNA TGTGCCAGCACCCTGGACAGGGCGCATCAGCCCCAGCATTTT.